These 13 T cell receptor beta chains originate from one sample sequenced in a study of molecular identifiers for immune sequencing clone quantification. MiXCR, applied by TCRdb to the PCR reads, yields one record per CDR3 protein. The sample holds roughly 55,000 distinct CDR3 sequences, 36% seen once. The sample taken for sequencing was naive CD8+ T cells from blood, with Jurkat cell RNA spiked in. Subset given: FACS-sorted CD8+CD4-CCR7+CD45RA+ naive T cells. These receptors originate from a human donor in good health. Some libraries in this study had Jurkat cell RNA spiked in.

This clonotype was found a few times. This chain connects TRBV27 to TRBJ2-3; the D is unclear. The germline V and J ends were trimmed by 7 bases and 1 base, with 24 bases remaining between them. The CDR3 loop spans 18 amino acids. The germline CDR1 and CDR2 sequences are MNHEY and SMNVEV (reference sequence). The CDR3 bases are TGTGCCAGCAATCGGTATGGCCGTACTTTTATGGGCACAGATACGCAGTATTTT. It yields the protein CASNRYGRTFMGTDTQYF.

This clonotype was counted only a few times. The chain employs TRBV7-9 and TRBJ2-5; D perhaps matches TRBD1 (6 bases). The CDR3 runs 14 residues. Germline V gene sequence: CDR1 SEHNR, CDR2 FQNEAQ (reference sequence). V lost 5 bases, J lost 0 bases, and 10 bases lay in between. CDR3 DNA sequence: TGTGCCAGCAGCCCCGACAGGAACCAAGAGACCCAGTACTTC. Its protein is CASSPDRNQETQYF.

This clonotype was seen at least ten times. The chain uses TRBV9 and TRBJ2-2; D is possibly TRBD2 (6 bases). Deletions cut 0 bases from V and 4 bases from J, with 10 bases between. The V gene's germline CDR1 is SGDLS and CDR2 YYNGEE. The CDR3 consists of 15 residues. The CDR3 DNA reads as TGTGCCAGCAGCGTAGAGGCGGGACCCACCGGGGAGCTGTTTTTT. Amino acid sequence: CASSVEAGPTGELFF.

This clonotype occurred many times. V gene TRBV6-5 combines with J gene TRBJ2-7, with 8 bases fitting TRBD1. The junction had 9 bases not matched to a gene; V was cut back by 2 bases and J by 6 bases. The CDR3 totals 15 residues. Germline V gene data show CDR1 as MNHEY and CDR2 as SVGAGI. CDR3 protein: CASSYGTGMGLEQYF. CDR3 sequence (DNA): TGTGCCAGCAGTTACGGGACAGGTATGGGGCTCGAGCAGTACTTC.

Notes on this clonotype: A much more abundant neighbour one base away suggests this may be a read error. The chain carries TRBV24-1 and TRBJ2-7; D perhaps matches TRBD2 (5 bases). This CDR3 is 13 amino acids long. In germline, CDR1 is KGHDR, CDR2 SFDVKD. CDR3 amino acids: CATSEAASYEQCF. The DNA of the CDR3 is TGTGCCACCAGTGAAGCGGCCTCCTACGAGCAGTGCTTC.

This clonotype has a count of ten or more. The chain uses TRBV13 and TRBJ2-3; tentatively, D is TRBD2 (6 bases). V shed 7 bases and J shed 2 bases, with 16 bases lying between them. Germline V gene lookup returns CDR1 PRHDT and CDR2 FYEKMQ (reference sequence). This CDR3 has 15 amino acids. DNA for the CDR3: TGTGCCAGCACCGGCCCGCGGGGTCCCACAGATACGCAGTATTTT. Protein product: CASTGPRGPTDTQYF.

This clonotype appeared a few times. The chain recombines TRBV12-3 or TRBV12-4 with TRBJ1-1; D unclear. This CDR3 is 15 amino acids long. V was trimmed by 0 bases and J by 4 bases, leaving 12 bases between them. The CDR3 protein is CASSLALIGSTEAFF. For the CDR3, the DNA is TGTGCCAGCAGTTTAGCGCTAATAGGGTCCACTGAAGCTTTCTTT.

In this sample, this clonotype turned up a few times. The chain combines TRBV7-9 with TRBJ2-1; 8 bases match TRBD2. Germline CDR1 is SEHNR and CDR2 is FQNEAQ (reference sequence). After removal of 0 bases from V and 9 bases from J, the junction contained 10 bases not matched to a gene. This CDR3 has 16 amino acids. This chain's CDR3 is CASSLASGRAGIEQFF. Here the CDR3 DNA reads TGTGCCAGCAGCTTAGCAAGCGGGAGAGCGGGGATTGAGCAGTTCTTC.

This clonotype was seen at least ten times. CDR3 in amino acids: CASSQGQSSGNTIYF. CDR3 coding DNA: TGCGCCAGCAGCCAAGGACAGTCCTCTGGAAACACCATATATTTT. The chain is built from TRBV4-3 and TRBJ1-3; weak D call: TRBD1 (5 bases). The V gene lost 1 base and the J gene lost 0 bases, with 7 bases spanning the gap. The CDR3 spans 15 residues. The V gene's germline CDR1 is LGHNA and CDR2 YSLEER.

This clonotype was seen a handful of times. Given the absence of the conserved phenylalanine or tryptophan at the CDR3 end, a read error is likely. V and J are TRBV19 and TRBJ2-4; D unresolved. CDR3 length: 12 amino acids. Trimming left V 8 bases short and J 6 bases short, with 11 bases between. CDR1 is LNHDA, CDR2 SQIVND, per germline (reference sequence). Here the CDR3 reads CASRTAGNIQYI. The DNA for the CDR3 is TGTGCCAGTCGTACAGCAGGAAACATTCAGTACATC.

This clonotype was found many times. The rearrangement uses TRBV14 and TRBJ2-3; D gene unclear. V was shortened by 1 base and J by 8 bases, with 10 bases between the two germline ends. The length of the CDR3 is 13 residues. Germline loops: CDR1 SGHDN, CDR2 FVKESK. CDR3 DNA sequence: TGTGCCAGCAGCCAAGGTGGGCCGCTTACGCAGTATTTT. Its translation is CASSQGGPLTQYF.

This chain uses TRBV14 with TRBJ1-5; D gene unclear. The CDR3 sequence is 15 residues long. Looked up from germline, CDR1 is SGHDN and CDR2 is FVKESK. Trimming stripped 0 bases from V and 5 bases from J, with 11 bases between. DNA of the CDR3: TGTGCCAGCAGCCAAGATTTCTTTAGGGATCAGCCCCAGCATTTT. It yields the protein CASSQDFFRDQPQHF.

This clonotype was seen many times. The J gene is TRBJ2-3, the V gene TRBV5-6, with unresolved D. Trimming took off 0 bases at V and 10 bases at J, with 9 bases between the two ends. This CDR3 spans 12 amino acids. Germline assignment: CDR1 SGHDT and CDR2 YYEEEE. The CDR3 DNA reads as TGTGCCAGCAGCTTGGGAAGTGGCCCGCAGTATTTT. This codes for CASSLGSGPQYF.